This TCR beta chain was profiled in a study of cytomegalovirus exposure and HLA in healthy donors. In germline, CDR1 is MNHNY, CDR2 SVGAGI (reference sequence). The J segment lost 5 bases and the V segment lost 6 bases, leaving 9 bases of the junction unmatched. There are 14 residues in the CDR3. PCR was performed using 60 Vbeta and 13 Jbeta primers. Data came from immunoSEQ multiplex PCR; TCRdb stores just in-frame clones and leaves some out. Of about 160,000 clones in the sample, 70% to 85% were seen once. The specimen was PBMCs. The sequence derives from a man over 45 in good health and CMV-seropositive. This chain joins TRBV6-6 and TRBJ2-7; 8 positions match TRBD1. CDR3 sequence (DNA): TGTGCCAGCAGCCCCCGGGACAGGACCCACGAGCAGTACTTC. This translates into CASSPRDRTHEQYF.